These 10 T cell receptor beta chains were sequenced from one sample in a study of T cell changes during pregnancy in multiple sclerosis. The table came from immunoSEQ multiplex PCR; TCRdb's copy has only in-frame clones and leaves some out. The sample consists of about 59,000 clones, 92% of them appearing once. The sample was peripheral blood, taken in the third trimester of pregnancy. The source of these receptors is a female donor in good health, enrolled as a control in a pregnancy study.

This clone appeared a single time. This chain uses TRBV15 with TRBJ1-4; D may be TRBD1 (6 bases). The CDR3 extends over 13 amino acids. The V gene lost 11 bases and the J gene lost 0 bases, with 10 bases spanning the gap. Germline values: CDR1 LNHNV, CDR2 YYDKDF (reference sequence). Written as DNA, the CDR3 is TGTGCCGTACAGGGTGCAACTAATGAAAAACTGTTTTTT. This translates into CAVQGATNEKLFF.

The chain carries TRBV6-5 and TRBJ1-4; possible D gene TRBD1, 5 bases. Trimming removed 0 bases at V and 11 bases at J, with 10 bases between. Germline CDR1 and CDR2: MNHEY and SVGAGI. The CDR3 covers 13 residues. CDR3 coding DNA: TGTGCCAGCAGTTACTCGTCGGGGGGTAAACTGTTTTTT. Translated: CASSYSSGGKLFF.

The chain couples TRBV29-1 to TRBJ2-5; 7 bases align to TRBD1. This CDR3 comprises 14 residues. Germline CDR1 and CDR2: SQVTM and ANQGSEA. Losses at the gene ends were 3 bases for V and 4 bases for J; bases not matched to a gene: 8. CDR3 sequence: CSVDLLTGRETQYF. CDR3 nucleotide sequence: TGCAGCGTTGACCTCCTGACAGGGAGAGAGACCCAGTACTTC.

The chain carries TRBV7-9 and TRBJ1-4; maybe TRBD1 (5 bases). Trimming took 5 bases from V and 5 from J, leaving 15 bases between them. Germline CDR1 SEHNR, CDR2 FQNEAQ (reference sequence). This CDR3 contains 15 residues. In DNA, the CDR3 is TGTGCCAGCAGCCTAACCGGGGGGAGGAATGAAAAACTGTTTTTT. Amino acid sequence: CASSLTGGRNEKLFF.

V and J are TRBV27 and TRBJ2-1; TRBD2 aligns across 8 bases. CDR1 is MNHEY, CDR2 SMNVEV, per germline (reference sequence). After removal of 5 bases from V and 3 bases from J, the junction contained 12 bases not matched to a gene. The CDR3 consists of 17 residues. The CDR3 loop is CASSTKQTSGYYNEQFF. In nucleotides, the CDR3 is TGTGCCAGCAGTACCAAACAAACTAGCGGCTACTACAATGAGCAGTTCTTC.

This clone was seen only once. The chain employs TRBV2 and TRBJ1-5, with 10 positions matching TRBD1. J gave up 3 bases and V 6 bases, and 2 bases lay outside the gene matches. The CDR3 sequence is 14 residues long. Per the germline V gene, CDR1 is SNHLY and CDR2 is FYNNEI. The CDR3 region has the DNA TGTGCCAGCAGAGGGACAGGGGACAATCAGCCCCAGCATTTT. The encoded protein is CASRGTGDNQPQHF.

The gene calls are TRBV30 and TRBJ1-6, with D unclear. This CDR3 has 16 amino acids. Trimming left V 2 bases short and J 0 bases short, with 11 bases between. Germline V gives CDR1 GTSNPN, CDR2 SVGIG (reference sequence). CDR3 loop: CAWSRPGSSYNSPLHF. Here the CDR3 DNA reads TGTGCCTGGAGTCGTCCGGGAAGCTCCTATAATTCACCCCTCCACTTT.

This clone was seen just once. The rearrangement links TRBV5-8 to TRBJ1-2, with D hard to call. The CDR3 totals 15 residues. The V gene lost 0 bases and the J gene lost 4 bases, with 13 bases spanning the gap. Germline CDR1 is SGHTS and CDR2 is YDEGEE. This CDR3 is CASSLVAGVGYGYTF. In DNA form, the CDR3 reads TGTGCCAGCAGCTTGGTTGCCGGGGTTGGCTATGGCTACACCTTC.

V usage is TRBV9 and J usage is TRBJ2-1; TRBD2 matches 7 bases. V trimming: 4 bases; J trimming: 0 bases; junction bases outside the gene matches: 7. The CDR3 extends over 16 amino acids. CDR1 is SGDLS, CDR2 YYNGEE, per germline. The CDR3 DNA sequence: TGTGCCAGCAGCTTACAAGCGGGGAGCTCCTACAATGAGCAGTTCTTC. Translating it yields CASSLQAGSSYNEQFF.

V gene TRBV7-2 combines with J gene TRBJ2-7; TRBD2 matches at 7 bases. The V and J ends lost 5 bases and 1 base, in that order; junction bases with no gene match: 8. This CDR3 region has 15 residues. The germline V gene encodes CDR1 SGHTA and CDR2 FQGNSA. CDR3 nucleotides: TGTGCCAGCAGCCTGGGGGGGATCGGGTCCTACGAGCAGTACTTC. Translating gives CASSLGGIGSYEQYF.